The 27 T cell receptor beta chains presented below share a single source sample, sequenced in a study of vaccination effects on CD4 cells after COVID-19. The protocol was immunoSEQ multiplex PCR, while the TCRdb copy is restricted to in-frame clones and leaves out a portion. Counted here are tens of thousands of clones, roughly four fifths occurring once; the ten biggest clones make up roughly 21%. Ahead of sequencing, the ViraFEST assay grew antigen-specific CD4+ T cells using viral peptide pools. Subsequent to 10 days of culture, CD4+ T cells were isolated. Vaccine recipients had no previous SARS-CoV-2 infection; their nucleocapsid antibodies were negative. No antigen has been identified for these receptors. This sample comprised CD4+ T cells from PBMCs cultured with HCoV-NL63 spike peptides, obtained before COVID-19 vaccination. The receptor set was obtained from a human donor who received a COVID-19 vaccine.

The V call is TRBV3-1 (or the pseudogene TRBV3-2), the J call TRBJ2-2, with D perhaps matching TRBD2 (5 bases). The CDR3 consists of 15 residues. Germline assignment: CDR1 LGHDT and CDR2 YNNKEL (reference sequence). The V gene lost 1 base and the J gene lost 6 bases, with 12 bases spanning the gap. CDR3 bases: TGTGCCAGCAGCCAAGCCCTACTAGTCGCCGGGGAGCTGTTTTTT. As protein: CASSQALLVAGELFF.

The chain couples TRBV14 to TRBJ2-7, with D possibly TRBD2 on 7 matching bases. The CDR3 covers 13 residues. In germline, CDR1 is SGHDN, CDR2 FVKESK. V lost 1 base and J 9 bases, leaving 13 bases between the germline ends. The CDR3 nucleotides are TGTGCCAGCAGCCAAGTTAAAGGGGGGGTGCAGTACTTC. Protein product: CASSQVKGGVQYF.

The chain employs TRBV5-1 and TRBJ1-5; tentative D call: TRBD1 (6 bases). This CDR3 is 16 amino acids long. CDR1 SGHRS and CDR2 YFSETQ come from the germline V gene. V shed 0 bases and J shed 5 bases, with 15 bases lying between them. DNA of the CDR3: TGCGCCAGCAGCTTGGCGGAAGGGGGACCCGATCAGCCCCAGCATTTT. The encoded protein is CASSLAEGGPDQPQHF.

This clone was recorded once. The V call is TRBV3-1 (or the pseudogene TRBV3-2), the J call TRBJ1-2, with 8 bases matching TRBD1. There are 16 residues in the CDR3. J gave up 5 bases and V 0 bases, and 8 bases lay outside the gene matches. Germline loops: CDR1 LGHDT, CDR2 YNNKEL (reference sequence). The CDR3, as DNA: TGTGCCAGCAGCCAAGACGGACAGGGTGGTCGATATGGCTACACCTTC. This sequence encodes CASSQDGQGGRYGYTF.

This sequence joins TRBV5-1 and TRBJ2-5; D is tentatively TRBD1 or TRBD2 (6 bases each). Per the germline V gene, CDR1 is SGHRS and CDR2 is YFSETQ. There are 15 residues in the CDR3. V was clipped by 2 bases and J by 3 bases, with 14 bases between them. The CDR3 DNA follows: TGCGCCAGCAGCTTAAGGGGGGCGTCAGAAGAGACCCAGTACTTC. The encoded protein is CASSLRGASEETQYF.

The rearrangement links TRBV6-2 or TRBV6-3 to TRBJ1-5; D is ambiguous. V gave up 4 bases and J gave up 2 bases, with 9 bases separating them. The CDR3 runs to 14 residues. Looked up from germline, CDR1 is MNHEY and CDR2 is SVGEGT. The CDR3 reads CASSLPGGNQPQHF. The CDR3 DNA is TGTGCCAGCAGTTTACCTGGGGGCAATCAGCCCCAGCATTTT.

The V and J genes are TRBV5-5 and TRBJ2-1, with 14 positions matching TRBD2. Germline CDR1 reads SGHKS; CDR2 reads YYEKEE (reference sequence). Trimming cost V 3 bases and J 1 base; bases outside gene matches: 3. The CDR3 runs 17 residues. The chain's CDR3 is CASSSRLAGGSYNEQFF. DNA of the CDR3: TGTGCCAGCAGCTCCCGACTAGCGGGAGGGTCCTACAATGAGCAGTTCTTC.

V usage is TRBV7-2 and J usage is TRBJ1-5; D is unclear. Trimming left V 4 bases short and J 6 bases short, with 7 bases between. The CDR3 has 12 residues. Germline V gene data show CDR1 as SGHTA and CDR2 as FQGNSA. CDR3 amino acids: CASSSPGQPQHF. In DNA, the CDR3 is TGTGCCAGCAGCTCCCCCGGTCAGCCCCAGCATTTT.

The chain links TRBV5-1 to TRBJ2-3; 11 bases align to TRBD2. After removal of 0 bases from V and 6 bases from J, the junction contained 9 bases not matched to a gene. From germline, CDR1 is SGHRS and CDR2 YFSETQ. The CDR3 runs 17 residues. The CDR3 DNA is TGCGCCAGCAGCTTGGCCGGGACTAGCGGTTCAGCGGATACGCAGTATTTT. Translated, it gives CASSLAGTSGSADTQYF.

The chain links TRBV5-1 to TRBJ2-3; D is unresolved. CDR1 is SGHRS and CDR2 is YFSETQ in the germline V gene. The CDR3 runs to 16 residues. Trimming removed 2 bases at V and 0 bases at J, with 13 bases between. DNA for the CDR3: TGCGCCAGCAGCTTAGGTGGGATGGGGAGCACAGATACGCAGTATTTT. Translating it yields CASSLGGMGSTDTQYF.

This clone was seen a handful of times. The genes are TRBV30 and TRBJ1-6, with D hard to call. Trimming left V 7 bases short and J 14 bases short, with 18 bases between. Germline lookup yields CDR1 GTSNPN and CDR2 SVGIG (reference sequence). This CDR3 is 12 amino acids long. CDR3 region: CAFQSPGSSLHF. The CDR3 nucleotides are TGTGCCTTCCAGTCGCCGGGGTCTTCCCTCCACTTT.

The genes are TRBV6-5 and TRBJ1-5, with 9 bases matching TRBD1. The CDR3 is made up of 14 amino acids. Unmatched junction bases numbered 4, after V lost 7 bases and J lost 3 bases. Germline V gives CDR1 MNHEY, CDR2 SVGAGI. The CDR3: CASTGQGINQPQHF. CDR3 bases: TGTGCCAGCACCGGACAGGGGATCAATCAGCCCCAGCATTTT.

V usage is TRBV9 and J usage is TRBJ2-7; tentatively, D is TRBD2 (5 bases). The CDR3 loop spans 14 amino acids. The V gene lost 0 bases and the J gene lost 6 bases, with 13 bases spanning the gap. The V gene's germline CDR1 is SGDLS and CDR2 YYNGEE. The CDR3 DNA sequence: TGTGCCAGCAGCGTAGGAGACTCCGGAGGCGAGCAGTACTTC. It translates to CASSVGDSGGEQYF.

This clone was counted between two and nine times. This rearrangement joins TRBV3-1 (or the pseudogene TRBV3-2) to TRBJ2-1; D not resolved. Germline CDR1 LGHDT, CDR2 YNNKEL (reference sequence). V lost 3 bases to trimming and J lost 6 bases, with 6 bases between them. The length of the CDR3 is 12 residues. CDR3 nucleotide sequence: TGTGCCAGCAGCCACGGCATCAATGAGCAGTTCTTC. Translating gives CASSHGINEQFF.

This clone was counted only a few times. The CDR3 DNA follows: TGTGCCAGCTCACCACCGAGGGGTAGGGAGGGGTACAATGAGCAGTTCTTC. This gives the protein CASSPPRGREGYNEQFF. This sequence joins TRBV18 and TRBJ2-1, with 7 bases identical to TRBD2. The CDR3 loop spans 17 amino acids. Looked up from germline, CDR1 is KGHSH and CDR2 is LQKENI. The V and J ends lost 0 bases and 4 bases, in that order; junction bases with no gene match: 9.

The CDR3 spells CSVGRGGNTDTQYF. The CDR3 DNA sequence: TGCAGCGTTGGGAGGGGGGGTAACACAGATACGCAGTATTTT. The rearrangement links TRBV29-1 to TRBJ2-3; TRBD2 is a possible D gene (7 bases). Germline loops: CDR1 SQVTM, CDR2 ANQGSEA. The CDR3 is 14 residues long. Trimming stripped 4 bases from V and 2 bases from J, with 13 bases between.

V usage is TRBV5-1 and J usage is TRBJ2-7; D gene ambiguous. Germline lookup yields CDR1 SGHRS and CDR2 YFSETQ. This CDR3 region has 12 residues. The ends were cut back, 4 bases at V and 3 bases at J, with 8 bases in the middle. CDR3 amino acids: CASSPFGYEQYF. In DNA, the CDR3 is TGCGCCAGCAGCCCCTTTGGCTACGAGCAGTACTTC.

The sample holds one count of this clone. The V gene is TRBV18, the J gene TRBJ1-3; D is ambiguous. Germline V CDR1 and CDR2: KGHSH, LQKENI. This CDR3 has 15 residues. The germline V and J ends were trimmed by 2 bases and 3 bases, with 11 bases remaining between them. The CDR3 DNA reads as TGTGCCAGCTCACCAAGGTCGCTTGGTGGAAACACCATATATTTT. This codes for CASSPRSLGGNTIYF.

This clone was seen a single time. The J gene is TRBJ1-6, the V gene TRBV5-8, with a possible D match to TRBD1 (5 bases). The germline gives CDR1 SGHTS, CDR2 YDEGEE. The V gene lost 2 bases and the J gene lost 9 bases, with 18 bases spanning the gap. This CDR3 has 16 amino acids. Here the CDR3 reads CASSFEFGQGSSPLHF. The CDR3 DNA sequence: TGTGCCAGCAGCTTCGAGTTTGGTCAGGGTAGTTCACCCCTCCACTTT.

The rearrangement uses TRBV18 and TRBJ2-1; TRBD1 agrees at 7 bases. J gave up 4 bases and V 8 bases, and 8 bases lay outside the gene matches. The germline CDR1 and CDR2 sequences are KGHSH and LQKENI. The CDR3 is made up of 14 amino acids. The CDR3 sequence is CASQTGNKYNEQFF. The CDR3 DNA reads as TGTGCCAGCCAGACAGGGAACAAGTACAATGAGCAGTTCTTC.

The CDR3 DNA reads TGTGCCAGCAGCGACGACGGATACTACGAGCAGTACTTC. It is translated as CASSDDGYYEQYF. The J gene is TRBJ2-7, the V gene TRBV5-4; D is unresolved. The CDR3 has 13 residues. The V and J ends lost 4 bases and 3 bases respectively, with 11 bases between them. Germline-derived CDR1 and CDR2 are SGHNT and YYREEE (reference sequence). The full variable domain, its missing parts supplied by reference TRBV5-4 and TRBJ2-7, is ETGVTQSPTHLIKTRGQQVTLRCSSQSGHNTVSWYQQALGQGPQFIFQYYREEENGRGNFPPRFSGLQFPNYSSELNVNALELDDSALYLCASSDDGYYEQYFGPGTRLTVT.

This clone was recorded once. The genes are TRBV7-9 and TRBJ2-1; D possibly corresponds to TRBD2 (5 bases). V lost 4 bases to trimming and J lost 13 bases, with 14 bases between them. The CDR3 loop spans 12 amino acids. CDR1 and CDR2 from the germline V gene are SEHNR and FQNEAQ (reference sequence). DNA of the CDR3: TGTGCCAGCAGCTCCACTAGTAGGATTCAGTTCTTC. It specifies CASSSTSRIQFF. Using reference TRBV7-9 and TRBJ2-1 for the parts outside the CDR3, the full variable domain is DTGVSQNPRHKITKRGQNVTFRCDPISEHNRLYWYRQTLGQGPEFLTYFQNEAQLEKSRLLSDRFSAERPKGSFSTLEIQRTEQGDSAMYLCASSSTSRIQFFGPGTRLTVL.

The V call is TRBV7-9, the J call TRBJ1-1, with a weak D call TRBD1 (6 bases). Trimming stripped 5 bases from V and 1 base from J, with 14 bases between. From germline, CDR1 is SEHNR and CDR2 FQNEAQ (reference sequence). The CDR3 covers 15 residues. CDR3 sequence: CASSPRGAGNTEAFF. The CDR3 bases are TGTGCCAGCAGCCCCAGGGGCGCTGGGAACACTGAAGCTTTCTTT.

This sequence joins TRBV28 and TRBJ2-1, with 9 positions matching TRBD2. After removal of 6 bases from V and 5 bases from J, the junction contained 14 bases not matched to a gene. Germline CDR1 reads MDHEN; CDR2 reads SYDVKM. This CDR3 spans 17 amino acids. The CDR3 here is CASSPALLAGLHNEQFF. The CDR3 DNA is TGTGCCAGCAGCCCGGCCCTCCTAGCGGGGCTCCACAATGAGCAGTTCTTC. Full variable domain (missing parts from reference TRBV28 and TRBJ2-1): DVKVTQSSRYLVKRTGEKVFLECVQDMDHENMFWYRQDPGLGLRLIYFSYDVKMKEKGDIPEGYSVSREKKERFSLILESASTNQTSMYLCASSPALLAGLHNEQFFGPGTRLTVL.

CDR3 region: CAISVSGGNQPQHF. The CDR3 DNA reads TGTGCCATCAGTGTCTCAGGGGGCAATCAGCCCCAGCATTTT. This chain joins TRBV10-3 and TRBJ1-5; the D gene is possibly TRBD1 (6 bases). V dropped 4 bases and J dropped 2 bases, with 9 bases sitting between them. Germline values: CDR1 ENHRY, CDR2 SYGVKD. The CDR3 is 14 residues long.

The chain couples TRBV2 to TRBJ1-5, with D maybe TRBD1 (6 bases). Germline CDR1 is SNHLY and CDR2 is FYNNEI. CDR3 size: 17 residues. V dropped 0 bases and J dropped 3 bases, with 15 bases sitting between them. In nucleotides, the CDR3 is TGTGCCAGCAGTGAAGCGAAACCAGGGGCCAACAATCAGCCCCAGCATTTT. Translating gives CASSEAKPGANNQPQHF.

The chain employs TRBV7-9 and TRBJ2-5, with 7 bases matching TRBD2. Losses at the gene ends were 5 bases for V and 4 bases for J; bases not matched to a gene: 16. CDR3 length: 17 amino acids. Germline V CDR1 and CDR2: SEHNR, FQNEAQ (reference sequence). Here the CDR3 reads CASSVWTGGRGRETQYF. The CDR3 DNA sequence: TGTGCCAGCAGCGTCTGGACGGGCGGGAGAGGACGAGAGACCCAGTACTTC.